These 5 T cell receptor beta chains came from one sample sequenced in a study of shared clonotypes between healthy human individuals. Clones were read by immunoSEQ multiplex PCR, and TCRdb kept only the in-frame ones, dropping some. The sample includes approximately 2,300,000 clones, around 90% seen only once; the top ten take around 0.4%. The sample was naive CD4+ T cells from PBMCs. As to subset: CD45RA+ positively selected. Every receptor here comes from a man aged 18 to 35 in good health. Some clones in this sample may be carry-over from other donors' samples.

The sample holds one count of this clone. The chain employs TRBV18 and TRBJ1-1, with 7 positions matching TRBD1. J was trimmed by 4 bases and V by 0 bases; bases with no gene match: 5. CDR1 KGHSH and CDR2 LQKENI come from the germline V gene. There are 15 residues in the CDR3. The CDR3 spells CASSPPEGASTEAFF. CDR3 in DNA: TGTGCCAGCTCACCACCGGAGGGGGCGAGCACTGAAGCTTTCTTT.

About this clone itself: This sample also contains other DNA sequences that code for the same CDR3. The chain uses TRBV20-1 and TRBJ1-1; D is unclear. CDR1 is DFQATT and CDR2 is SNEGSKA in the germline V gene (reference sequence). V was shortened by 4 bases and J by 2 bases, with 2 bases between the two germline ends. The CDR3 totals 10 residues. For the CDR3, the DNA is TGCAGTGCTACTAACACTGAAGCTTTCTTT. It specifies CSATNTEAFF.

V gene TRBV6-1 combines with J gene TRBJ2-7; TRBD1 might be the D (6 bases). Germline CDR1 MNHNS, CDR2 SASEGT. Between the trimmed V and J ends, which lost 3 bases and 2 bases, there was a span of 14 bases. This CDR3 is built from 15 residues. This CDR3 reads CASSESGTLAYEQYF. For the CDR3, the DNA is TGTGCCAGCAGTGAGTCTGGGACACTAGCCTACGAGCAGTACTTC.

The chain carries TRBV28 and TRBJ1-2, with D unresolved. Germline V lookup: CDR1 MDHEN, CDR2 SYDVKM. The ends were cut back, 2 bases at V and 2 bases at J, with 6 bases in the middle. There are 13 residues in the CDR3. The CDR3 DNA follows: TGTGCCAGCAGTTTAAGAGAAAACTATGGCTACACCTTC. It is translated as CASSLRENYGYTF.

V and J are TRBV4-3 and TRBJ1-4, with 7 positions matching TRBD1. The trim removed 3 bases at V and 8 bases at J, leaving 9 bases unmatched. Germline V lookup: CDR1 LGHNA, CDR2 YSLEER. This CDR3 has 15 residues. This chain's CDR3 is CASSQAGTVGEKLFF. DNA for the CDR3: TGCGCCAGCAGCCAGGCTGGGACAGTGGGCGAAAAACTGTTTTTT.